The 12 T cell receptor beta chains in this list originate from one sample, sequenced in a study of early T cells in non-severe SARS-CoV-2 infection. TCRdb reprocessed the 5' RACE reads with MiXCR, giving one entry per CDR3 protein. The table has about 130,000 distinct CDR3 sequences, just under 15% seen once; the top ten hold just over 20%. The specimen was whole blood. The receptors shown here come from an adult who was a healthcare worker with PCR-confirmed SARS-CoV-2 infection or an uninfected control (not recorded which).

This clonotype was detected only a few times. V gene TRBV5-1 combines with J gene TRBJ1-4, with D maybe TRBD1 (5 bases). V was trimmed by 4 bases and J by 7 bases, leaving 11 bases between them. Germline CDR1 SGHRS, CDR2 YFSETQ. The CDR3 totals 13 residues. Written as DNA, the CDR3 is TGCGCCAGCAGCCCGGGGCTCGTTGAAAAACTGTTTTTT. As protein: CASSPGLVEKLFF.

The CDR3 sequence is CASAFREYNTEAFF. The CDR3 region has the DNA TGTGCCAGCGCCTTCCGGGAGTACAACACTGAAGCTTTCTTT. V and J are TRBV2 and TRBJ1-1, with D unresolved. Trimming removed 8 bases at V and 2 bases at J, with 15 bases between. The CDR3 contains 14 residues. The germline V gene has CDR1 SNHLY and CDR2 FYNNEI.

This clonotype was recorded many times. The rearrangement links TRBV6-2 or TRBV6-3 to TRBJ1-1; TRBD1 matches at 9 bases. Germline CDR1 MNHEY, CDR2 SVGEGT. V gave up 2 bases and J gave up 0 bases; unmatched junction bases: 1. The CDR3 sequence is 15 residues long. CDR3 sequence (DNA): TGTGCCAGCAGTTACGGACAGGGGATGAACACTGAAGCTTTCTTT. It codes for CASSYGQGMNTEAFF.

This clonotype has a handful of counts. The chain combines TRBV11-2 with TRBJ2-1; 7 nucleotides line up with TRBD1. Germline CDR1 SGHAT, CDR2 FQNNGV. The CDR3 contains 18 residues. J was trimmed by 1 base and V by 4 bases; bases with no gene match: 13. The CDR3 region is CASSSASDGTVSYNEQFF. CDR3 DNA: TGTGCCAGCAGCTCGGCCTCAGACGGGACAGTATCCTACAATGAGCAGTTCTTC.

The J gene is TRBJ1-1, the V gene TRBV25-1; D is possibly TRBD1 (6 bases). V dropped 4 bases and J dropped 7 bases, with 16 bases sitting between them. The CDR3 sequence is 14 residues long. From germline, CDR1 is MGHDK and CDR2 SYGVNS. The CDR3 DNA reads as TGTGCCAGCAGTGGCCCCCGGGACACGGTTGAAGCTTTCTTT. This codes for CASSGPRDTVEAFF.

The chain is built from TRBV6-6 and TRBJ2-5, with TRBD2 matching over 12 bases. With 5 bases clipped from V and 2 bases from J, the junction kept 3 bases outside the gene matches. Germline lookup yields CDR1 MNHNY and CDR2 SVGAGI (reference sequence). The CDR3 contains 15 residues. CDR3 region: CASSRTSGAQETQYF. CDR3 DNA: TGTGCCAGCAGTAGGACTAGCGGGGCACAAGAGACCCAGTACTTC.

The J gene is TRBJ2-3, the V gene TRBV4-2; D might be TRBD1 or TRBD2, each matching 7 bases. Trimming shortened V by 4 bases and J by 4 bases, and 18 bases separated the two germline ends. Germline loops: CDR1 LGHNA, CDR2 YNFKEQ. The CDR3 runs 16 residues. The CDR3 nucleotides are TGTGCCAGCAGCCCTATCAGGGGGGGGCTTCCAGATACGCAGTATTTT. As protein: CASSPIRGGLPDTQYF.

This clonotype came up a few times. This chain connects TRBV20-1 to TRBJ2-5; D unresolved. In germline, CDR1 is DFQATT, CDR2 SNEGSKA (reference sequence). V shed 2 bases and J shed 2 bases, with 6 bases lying between them. The CDR3 runs to 12 residues. This CDR3 is CSARQDQETQYF. The CDR3 coding sequence is TGCAGTGCTAGACAGGATCAAGAGACCCAGTACTTC.

In its sample, this clonotype was seen a few times. The gene calls are TRBV19 and TRBJ1-2; D perhaps matches TRBD1 (6 bases). The CDR3 covers 14 residues. V was cut by 5 bases and J by 4 bases, with 14 bases left in between. Germline V gene data show CDR1 as LNHDA and CDR2 as SQIVND (reference sequence). DNA of the CDR3: TGTGCCAGTAGTGCCGGGACACAGCTCTATGGCTACACCTTC. Amino acids: CASSAGTQLYGYTF.

The chain uses TRBV12-3 or TRBV12-4 and TRBJ1-1; 7 bases map to TRBD1. V shed 1 base, J shed 4 bases, and the junction held 0 bases outside the gene matches. The CDR3 consists of 13 residues. CDR3 loop: CASSLGDSTEAFF. The DNA of the CDR3 is TGTGCCAGCAGTTTAGGGGACAGCACTGAAGCTTTCTTT.

This clonotype was seen a handful of times. This chain connects TRBV12-3 or TRBV12-4 to TRBJ1-2; D perhaps matches TRBD1 (6 bases). CDR3 length: 12 amino acids. V lost 3 bases and J lost 9, with 11 bases in between. In DNA form, the CDR3 reads TGTGCCAGCAGTTTTCAGGGGTTTAGCTACACCTTC. Translating gives CASSFQGFSYTF.

The chain carries TRBV18 and TRBJ2-7; D gene unclear. CDR3 length: 13 amino acids. V gave up 3 bases and J gave up 3 bases, with 9 bases separating them. Germline-derived CDR1 and CDR2 are KGHSH and LQKENI. This chain's CDR3 is CASSPEPFYEQYF. The CDR3 DNA follows: TGTGCCAGCTCACCCGAGCCTTTCTACGAGCAGTACTTC.